This T cell receptor beta chain was sequenced during a study of shared clonotypes between healthy human individuals. Positive CCR7 selection of CD45RO-negative cells yielded the naive CD8 cells, and terminally differentiated effector memory CD45RA+ cells were excluded. Profiled with immunoSEQ multiplex PCR; TCRdb holds only in-frame clones, not every one. This sample yields about 800,000 clones, of which around 96% are seen a single time; roughly 0.23% belongs to the top ten. CDR1 is SGHAT and CDR2 is FQDESV in the germline V gene (reference sequence). Losses at the gene ends were 1 base for V and 6 bases for J; bases not matched to a gene: 5. The CDR3 spans 15 residues.

This chain joins TRBV11-1 and TRBJ2-1; 8 positions agree with TRBD2. Sequences were obtained from naive CD8+ T cells sorted from blood. The TCR originated in a man aged 25 to 45 in good health. CDR3 sequence (DNA): TGTGCCAGCAGCTTAGAGCGGGGGCTTGGCAATGAGCAGTTCTTC. Protein sequence: CASSLERGLGNEQFF.